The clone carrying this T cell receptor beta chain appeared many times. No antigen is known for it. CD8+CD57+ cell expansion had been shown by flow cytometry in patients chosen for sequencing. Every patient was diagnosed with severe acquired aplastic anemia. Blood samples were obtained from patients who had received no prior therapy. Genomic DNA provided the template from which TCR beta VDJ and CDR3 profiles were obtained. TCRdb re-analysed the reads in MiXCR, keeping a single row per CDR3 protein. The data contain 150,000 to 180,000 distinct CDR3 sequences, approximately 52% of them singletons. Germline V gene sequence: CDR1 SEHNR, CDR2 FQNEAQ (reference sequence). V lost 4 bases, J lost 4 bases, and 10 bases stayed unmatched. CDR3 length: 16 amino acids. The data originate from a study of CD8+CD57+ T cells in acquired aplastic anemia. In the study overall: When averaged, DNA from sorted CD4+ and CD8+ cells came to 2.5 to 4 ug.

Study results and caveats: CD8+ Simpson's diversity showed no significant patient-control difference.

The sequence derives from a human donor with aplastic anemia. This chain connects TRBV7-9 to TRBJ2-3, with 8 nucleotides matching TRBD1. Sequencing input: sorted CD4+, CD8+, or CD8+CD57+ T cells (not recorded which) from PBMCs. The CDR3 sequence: CASSSPGTGAADTQYF. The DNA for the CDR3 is TGTGCCAGCAGCTCCCCCGGGACAGGCGCCGCAGATACGCAGTATTTT.